A selection of T cell receptor beta chains follows, all from one sample in a study of blood T cells in healthy people across ages. TCRdb independently ran MiXCR on the 5' RACE reads; one entry per CDR3 protein. This sample yields over a million distinct CDR3 sequences, of which approximately 60% are seen a single time; roughly 6.3% belongs to the top ten. The specimen was blood. Receptor source: a man in his late teens or twenties in good health. Each CDR3 is given with its conserved first and last residue. Fields, in order: clone size, V gene, D gene, J gene, CDR3 DNA, CDR3 protein. The D gene is left open where the match is weak. Rows may omit the clone size; those that give it use once, few, many or a size class.

-	TRBV10-3	TRBD1	TRBJ2-7	TGTGCCATCAGTGAGCGAACAGGGGGCGAAGACGAGCAGTACTTC	CAISERTGGEDEQYF
once	TRBV2	TRBD2	TRBJ2-5	TGTGCCAGCAGTGAACCAGCGGGAGGGAGCTGGGAGCAGTACTTC	CASSEPAGGSWEQYF
few	TRBV14	-	TRBJ2-2	TGTGCCAGCAGCCACACAACCGGGGAGCTGTTTTTT	CASSHTTGELFF
-	TRBV5-1	-	TRBJ2-1	TGCGCCAGCAGCACTGCCGGGACTTGGGAGAATGAGCAGTTCTTC	CASSTAGTWENEQFF
-	TRBV11-2	-	TRBJ2-7	TGTGCCAGCAGGCCCCTGGGGGGGGGGCCTAACGAGCAGTACTTC	CASRPLGGGPNEQYF
-	TRBV7-7	-	TRBJ2-5	TGTGCCAGCAGCTTGAACGGGGGTAATCTTCAAGAGACCCAGTACTTC	CASSLNGGNLQETQYF
few	TRBV12-5	-	TRBJ2-5	TGTGCTAGTGGTTTTTTTCAAAGCGGGCTGCAAGAGACCCAGTACTTC	CASGFFQSGLQETQYF
once	TRBV5-5	-	TRBJ2-6	TGTGCCAGCAGCTTGGTGGCAGGGGAGGCCAACGTCCTGACTTTC	CASSLVAGEANVLTF
-	TRBV27	-	TRBJ2-1	TGTGCCAGCAGTTTACGGCCGCCTGAGCAGTTCTTC	CASSLRPPEQFF
-	TRBV6-2/TRBV6-3	-	TRBJ2-1	TGTGCCTCCAGAACTAATGCCGATGAGCAGTTCTTC	CASRTNADEQFF
few	TRBV29-1	TRBD1	TRBJ2-7	TGCAGCGTTTATCTTTGGGGACAGGGAAGGGGCGAGCAGTACTTC	CSVYLWGQGRGEQYF
-	TRBV19	TRBD1	TRBJ2-3	TGTGCCAGTAGGGACAGGGGGGGGAGCACAGATACGCAGTATTTT	CASRDRGGSTDTQYF
-	TRBV6-1	TRBD2	TRBJ2-5	TGTGCCAGCAGTGAAGGGGGGGGACTAGCGGGACCACAAGAGACCCAGTACTTC	CASSEGGGLAGPQETQYF
-	TRBV20-1	TRBD2	TRBJ2-5	TGCAGTGCGAAAGGACTAGCGGGAGCCCTCCCATGGAGAGAGACCCAGTACTTC	CSAKGLAGALPWRETQYF
-	TRBV20-1	TRBD1	TRBJ2-7	TGCAGTGTTTCCTCCGGGACAGGGTCCCTCGAGCAGTACTTC	CSVSSGTGSLEQYF
once	TRBV7-2	TRBD2	TRBJ2-1	TGTGCCAGCAGCTTAGGATGGGGGGGTAATGAGCAGTTCTTC	CASSLGWGGNEQFF
-	TRBV5-1	-	TRBJ1-1	TGCGCCAGCAGTTCCAGGGGAGGTGACACTGAAGCTTTCTTT	CASSSRGGDTEAFF
-	TRBV7-2	-	TRBJ2-7	TGTGCCAGCAGCTTAGGGGGCGCCGGGGCAAGCTACGAGCAGTACTTC	CASSLGGAGASYEQYF
-	TRBV20-1	TRBD1	TRBJ2-7	TGCAGTGCTAGAGAGGTACAGGGGTCCTACGAGCAGTACTTC	CSAREVQGSYEQYF
-	TRBV4-3	TRBD1	TRBJ1-2	TGCGCCAGCAGCCAAGAGGGACAGGGGGTTAACTATGGCTACACCTTC	CASSQEGQGVNYGYTF
-	TRBV2	TRBD1	TRBJ2-4	TGTCTCGGACAGGGGCCGTGGGAGCAGTACTTC	CLGQGPWEQYF
once	TRBV5-1	-	TRBJ2-1	TGCGCCAGCAGCTCGCGGGCGGTTTCTCCTACCGACAATGAGCAGTTCTTC	CASSSRAVSPTDNEQFF
-	TRBV4-1	-	TRBJ2-7	TGCGCCAGCAGCCAAGAGGGCGGAGTCAGTGCCTACGAGCAGTACTTC	CASSQEGGVSAYEQYF
-	TRBV5-1	-	TRBJ2-5	TGCGCCAGCAGCTTGACCTCTTATTTGGAGACCCAGTACTTC	CASSLTSYLETQYF
-	TRBV20-1	-	TRBJ1-2	TGCAGTGCCGCGTCCGTGAGGGACGGAGGCTACACCTTC	CSAASVRDGGYTF
-	TRBV6-6	-	TRBJ1-2	TGTGCCAGCAGTAACCGGACGTGGGTGTCGGGTGGCTACACCTTC	CASSNRTWVSGGYTF
-	TRBV6-6	-	TRBJ2-3	TGTGCCAGCAGTTACTCGAGGCGACGCACAGATACGCAGTATTTT	CASSYSRRRTDTQYF
few	TRBV11-2	-	TRBJ2-4	TGTGCCAGCAAGCGGAGCTCGGTAAACATTCAGTACTTC	CASKRSSVNIQYF
-	TRBV3-1	TRBD2	TRBJ2-2	TGTGCCAGCAGCCAAGTAGTGGGAGGGCCCACCGGGGAGCTGTTTTTT	CASSQVVGGPTGELFF
-	TRBV7-9	-	TRBJ2-2	TGTGCCAGCAGCTTAGAACTATCAGGCGTGGTTACCGGGGAGCTGTTTTTT	CASSLELSGVVTGELFF
-	TRBV27	TRBD2	TRBJ2-4	TGTGCCAGCAGTCCCCTCGGACTAGCGGGTATTAAAAACATTCAGTACTTC	CASSPLGLAGIKNIQYF
once	TRBV7-6	-	TRBJ2-3	TGTGCCAGCAGCCGTGCAGGGGACAATCCCCCCGATACGCAGTATTTT	CASSRAGDNPPDTQYF
few	TRBV7-2	-	TRBJ2-7	TGTGCCAGCAGCTTAGCAGGTTCGGGGTTCGAGCAGTACTTC	CASSLAGSGFEQYF
-	TRBV20-1	TRBD1	TRBJ1-2	TGCAGTGCTCCCCTTGGGGACAGGGGCGCTAACTATGGCTACACCTTC	CSAPLGDRGANYGYTF
-	TRBV6-5	-	TRBJ2-7	TGTGCCAGCACCGGGGTCGGCCACGAGACATACGAGCAGTACTTC	CASTGVGHETYEQYF
-	TRBV20-1	-	TRBJ1-5	TGCAGTGCTAGATCAGGAGTTAATCAGCCCCAGCATTTT	CSARSGVNQPQHF
-	TRBV28	TRBD1	TRBJ2-2	TGTGCCAGCAGGATTTCCGGGACAGGGAAGACCGGGGAGCTGTTTTTT	CASRISGTGKTGELFF
-	TRBV27	-	TRBJ2-5	TGTGCCAGCAGTTCCGGCCAGGGTGCGGAGACCCAGTACTTC	CASSSGQGAETQYF
-	TRBV2	-	TRBJ2-5	TGTGCCAGCAGTGGGCCGGACAATGAGCAGTACTTC	CASSGPDNEQYF
-	TRBV6-6	TRBD1	TRBJ2-7	TGTGCCAGCAGTCTGGGGACAGTAACCTCCTACGAGCAGTACTTC	CASSLGTVTSYEQYF
few	TRBV25-1	-	TRBJ2-3	TGTGCCAGCAGTGAATTGGAAGATACGCAGTATTTT	CASSELEDTQYF